These 11 T cell receptor beta chains were sequenced from one sample in a study of blood T cell repertoires in COVID-19. Measured with immunoSEQ multiplex PCR; TCRdb has only the in-frame clones, and not every one. The profile shows approximately 300,000 clones, about 90% of them singletons. Sequenced sample: peripheral blood. These receptors all stem from a woman aged 45 to 65 who had recovered from COVID-19.

The CDR3 sequence: CASSLRGLAGELSSYEQYF. The DNA for the CDR3 is TGCGCCAGCAGCTTGCGGGGACTAGCGGGAGAACTCAGCTCCTACGAGCAGTACTTC. V and J are TRBV5-1 and TRBJ2-7, with 14 bases lining up with TRBD2. With V trimmed by 1 base and J by 0 bases, 9 bases remained unmatched. CDR1 and CDR2 from the germline V gene are SGHRS and YFSETQ. The CDR3 runs 19 residues.

The chain recombines TRBV30 with TRBJ1-4; TRBD1 might be the D (5 bases). Trimming left V 1 base short and J 0 bases short, with 12 bases between. The CDR3 totals 16 residues. Germline lookup yields CDR1 GTSNPN and CDR2 SVGIG (reference sequence). CDR3 coding DNA: TGTGCCTGGAGTGGAGGAATAGGGGCAACTAATGAAAAACTGTTTTTT. Amino acid sequence: CAWSGGIGATNEKLFF.

V gene TRBV18 combines with J gene TRBJ2-3; 7 bases map to TRBD2. Per germline, CDR1 KGHSH and CDR2 LQKENI. The CDR3 has 17 amino acids. The J segment lost 0 bases and the V segment lost 8 bases, leaving 14 bases of the junction unmatched. CDR3 protein: CASAPSGGLPSTDTQYF. CDR3 bases: TGTGCCAGCGCGCCTAGCGGAGGCCTTCCTAGCACAGATACGCAGTATTTT.

The chain employs TRBV5-3 and TRBJ2-3; 7 bases align to TRBD2. TRBV5-3 is designated an ORF whose function remains uncertain. Trimming took 3 bases from V and 6 from J; bases not matched to a gene: 10. The CDR3 is made up of 15 amino acids. DNA of the CDR3: TGTGCCAGAAGCTGGTCGGGGAGGGCCATGGATACGCAGTATTTT. The encoded protein is CARSWSGRAMDTQYF.

A few counts support this clone. V usage is TRBV11-2 and J usage is TRBJ2-5, with TRBD2 identical over 7 bases. V lost 1 base and J lost 5; bases outside the gene matches: 7. The germline V gene has CDR1 SGHAT and CDR2 FQNNGV. The CDR3 covers 15 residues. CDR3 sequence (DNA): TGTGCCAGCAGCTTAGTGGTGGGAGGGGAGGAGACCCAGTACTTC. It yields the protein CASSLVVGGEETQYF.

The table lists this clone with a count of one. V usage is TRBV2 and J usage is TRBJ2-7; a possible D gene is TRBD1 (5 bases). V was cut by 4 bases and J by 3 bases, with 7 bases left in between. CDR3 length: 12 amino acids. Germline lookup yields CDR1 SNHLY and CDR2 FYNNEI. For the CDR3, the DNA is TGTGCCAGCAGTGCCGACAGCTACGAGCAGTACTTC. Translating gives CASSADSYEQYF. The variable domain in full, completed from reference TRBV2 and TRBJ2-7, reads EPEVTQTPSHQVTQMGQEVILRCVPISNHLYFYWYRQILGQKVEFLVSFYNNEISEKSEIFDDQFSVERPDGSNFTLKIRSTKLEDSAMYFCASSADSYEQYFGPGTRLTVT.

V usage is TRBV29-1 and J usage is TRBJ2-1; tentative D call: TRBD2 (6 bases). The germline V gene encodes CDR1 SQVTM and CDR2 ANQGSEA. Between the trimmed V and J ends, which lost 6 bases and 6 bases, there was a span of 18 bases. The CDR3 spans 14 residues. The CDR3 region is CSVGDLRGVNEQFF. CDR3 DNA sequence: TGCAGCGTGGGGGACCTCCGCGGGGTCAATGAGCAGTTCTTC.

The chain carries TRBV6-1 and TRBJ2-7, with a weak D call TRBD2 (6 bases). Per the germline V gene, CDR1 is MNHNS and CDR2 is SASEGT. The CDR3 has 16 amino acids. Trimming took 1 base from V and 7 from J, leaving 20 bases between them. The CDR3: CASSEEGGARFWEQYF. The CDR3 nucleotides read TGTGCCAGCAGTGAAGAGGGCGGGGCGCGATTTTGGGAGCAGTACTTC.

V is TRBV12-5 and J is TRBJ1-1, with D hard to call. The V end lost 4 bases, the J end lost 3 bases, and 6 bases lay between the germline ends. Germline V gene lookup returns CDR1 LGHNT and CDR2 FRNRAP. The CDR3 is made up of 12 amino acids. CDR3 region: CASGYSDTEAFF. In DNA, the CDR3 is TGTGCTAGTGGTTATTCAGACACTGAAGCTTTCTTT.

The V and J genes are TRBV2 and TRBJ2-2; 10 bases are a match to TRBD2. The V gene end was trimmed by 4 bases and the J gene end by 3 bases; junction bases not matched to a gene: 5. Per germline, CDR1 SNHLY and CDR2 FYNNEI. The CDR3 spans 16 residues. The CDR3 here is CASSAVAGGDTGELFF. CDR3 in DNA: TGTGCCAGCAGTGCCGTAGCGGGAGGAGACACCGGGGAGCTGTTTTTT.

This clone was seen a few times. The chain employs TRBV7-9 and TRBJ1-1, with 10 bases lining up with TRBD1. The junction had 8 bases not matched to a gene; V was cut back by 2 bases and J by 2 bases. The germline CDR1 and CDR2 sequences are SEHNR and FQNEAQ (reference sequence). The CDR3 consists of 17 residues. The CDR3 nucleotides read TGTGCCAGCAGCTTAAGAGGGACAGGGGTCCTCAACACTGAAGCTTTCTTT. Its translation is CASSLRGTGVLNTEAFF.